The 29 T cell receptor beta chains presented below share a single source sample, sequenced in a study of cytomegalovirus exposure and HLA in healthy donors. With 60 Vbeta and 13 Jbeta primers, the PCR was carried out. Using immunoSEQ multiplex PCR, the repertoire was profiled, and TCRdb retains in-frame clones only, with some absent. The table lists around 210,000 clones, around 77% of them singletons. Sequences were obtained from PBMCs. The receptors stem from a woman aged 30 to 39 in good health and CMV-seronegative.

This clone was seen just once. The gene calls are TRBV19 and TRBJ2-5; 12 bases line up with TRBD2. The CDR3 contains 15 residues. Germline CDR1 and CDR2: LNHDA and SQIVND (reference sequence). V lost 8 bases and J lost 5; bases outside the gene matches: 9. The CDR3 nucleotides read TGTGCCAGTGGGACTAGCGGGCGGAGTTGGGAGACCCAGTACTTC. It codes for CASGTSGRSWETQYF.

The rearrangement joins TRBV27 to TRBJ2-2; D perhaps matches TRBD1 (5 bases). The germline V gene encodes CDR1 MNHEY and CDR2 SMNVEV (reference sequence). This CDR3 comprises 15 residues. V lost 7 bases to trimming and J lost 7 bases, with 19 bases between them. Here the CDR3 DNA reads TGTGCCAGCAACCAGGGAAGCAGGACGGGCGGGGAGCTGTTTTTT. Protein product: CASNQGSRTGGELFF.

The chain is built from TRBV27 and TRBJ2-3; 7 nucleotides match TRBD2. J lost 5 bases, V lost 3 bases, and 5 bases had no gene match. CDR1 is MNHEY and CDR2 is SMNVEV in the germline V gene (reference sequence). The CDR3 spans 14 residues. The CDR3 loop reads CASSFQREKDTQYF. In DNA, the CDR3 is TGTGCCAGCAGTTTCCAGCGGGAAAAAGATACGCAGTATTTT.

The V gene is TRBV5-1, the J gene TRBJ2-7, with D possibly TRBD2 on 6 matching bases. The germline gives CDR1 SGHRS, CDR2 YFSETQ. The CDR3 covers 15 residues. Trimming stripped 1 base from V and 4 bases from J, with 15 bases between. CDR3 in DNA: TGCGCCAGCAGCTTGTCTGGGGCTGGAGGGTACGAGCAGTACTTC. It encodes CASSLSGAGGYEQYF. The variable domain in full, completed from reference TRBV5-1 and TRBJ2-7, reads KAGVTQTPRYLIKTRGQQVTLSCSPISGHRSVSWYQQTPGQGLQFLFEYFSETQRNKGNFPGRFSGRQFSNSRSEMNVSTLELGDSALYLCASSLSGAGGYEQYFGPGTRLTVT.

J is TRBJ1-1 and V is TRBV11-2, with D hard to call. Per the germline V gene, CDR1 is SGHAT and CDR2 is FQNNGV. Deletions cut 5 bases from V and 3 bases from J, with 10 bases between. The CDR3 length is 13 residues. CDR3 region: CASSLNRYTEAFF. The DNA for the CDR3 is TGTGCCAGCAGCCTTAATCGGTACACTGAAGCTTTCTTT. Looking up the rest from reference TRBV11-2 and TRBJ1-1 gives the full variable domain: EAGVAQSPRYKIIEKRQSVAFWCNPISGHATLYWYQQILGQGPKLLIQFQNNGVVDDSQLPKDRFSAERLKGVDSTLKIQPAKLEDSAVYLCASSLNRYTEAFFGQGTRLTVV.

This clone came up once. The gene calls are TRBV4-2 and TRBJ1-5; the D gene is possibly TRBD1 (5 bases). V lost 0 bases and J 6 bases, leaving 12 bases between the germline ends. The length of the CDR3 is 15 residues. Germline values: CDR1 LGHNA, CDR2 YNFKEQ. CDR3 nucleotide sequence: TGTGCCAGCAGCCAAGAATGGACAACCGGTCAGCCCCAGCATTTT. Translation gives CASSQEWTTGQPQHF.

The chain uses TRBV5-6 and TRBJ1-5; 7 nucleotides match TRBD1. CDR3 length equals 15 residues. The ends lost 3 bases at V and 2 bases at J; junction bases unmatched: 5. The germline CDR1 and CDR2 sequences are SGHDT and YYEEEE. CDR3 nucleotides: TGTGCCAGCAGCTCTGACAGGGATGGCAATCAGCCCCAGCATTTT. This codes for CASSSDRDGNQPQHF.

This sequence joins TRBV2 and TRBJ2-1, with TRBD1 matching over 10 bases. V lost 6 bases to trimming and J lost 5 bases; unmatched junction nucleotides: 7. CDR1 and CDR2 (germline): SNHLY, FYNNEI. CDR3 length: 15 amino acids. DNA for the CDR3: TGTGCCAGCAGAATCCGACAGGGGGCCAACAATGAGCAGTTCTTC. It is translated as CASRIRQGANNEQFF.

The chain uses TRBV9 and TRBJ1-2, with TRBD1 matching over 10 bases. The germline V gene has CDR1 SGDLS and CDR2 YYNGEE. This CDR3 contains 16 residues. Trimming at V came to 4 bases and at J to 5 bases, leaving 11 bases not matched to a gene. This CDR3 reads CASSFTGTGDPYGYTF. As DNA, the CDR3 is TGTGCCAGCAGCTTTACCGGGACAGGGGATCCTTATGGCTACACCTTC.

The chain links TRBV2 to TRBJ1-4; D possibly corresponds to TRBD1 (6 bases). CDR1 and CDR2 (germline): SNHLY, FYNNEI. CDR3 length equals 14 residues. The ends were cut back, 4 bases at V and 8 bases at J, with 14 bases in the middle. The CDR3 DNA follows: TGTGCCAGCAGTGGCACAGGGCTAGGGGAAAAACTGTTTTTT. Encoded protein: CASSGTGLGEKLFF.

The gene calls are TRBV28 and TRBJ2-1; D might be TRBD2 (7 bases). Trimming took off 7 bases at V and 6 bases at J, with 16 bases between the two ends. The CDR3 has 14 amino acids. The V gene's germline CDR1 is MDHEN and CDR2 SYDVKM. In DNA, the CDR3 is TGTGCCAGCACCCTAGGGGGGGCGGGCAATGAGCAGTTCTTC. Translation: CASTLGGAGNEQFF. The full variable domain, its missing parts supplied by reference TRBV28 and TRBJ2-1, is DVKVTQSSRYLVKRTGEKVFLECVQDMDHENMFWYRQDPGLGLRLIYFSYDVKMKEKGDIPEGYSVSREKKERFSLILESASTNQTSMYLCASTLGGAGNEQFFGPGTRLTVL.

CDR3 protein: CASSSYRDSYNEQFF. DNA of the CDR3: TGCGCCAGCAGCTCATACAGGGATTCCTACAATGAGCAGTTCTTC. The chain recombines TRBV5-1 with TRBJ2-1; tentatively, D is TRBD1 (6 bases). The V gene's germline CDR1 is SGHRS and CDR2 YFSETQ. The V and J ends lost 3 bases and 1 base respectively, with 11 bases between them. The length of the CDR3 is 15 residues. Combining the CDR3 with reference TRBV5-1 and TRBJ2-1 gives the whole variable domain KAGVTQTPRYLIKTRGQQVTLSCSPISGHRSVSWYQQTPGQGLQFLFEYFSETQRNKGNFPGRFSGRQFSNSRSEMNVSTLELGDSALYLCASSSYRDSYNEQFFGPGTRLTVL.

The chain carries TRBV10-1 and TRBJ2-3; 15 nucleotides match TRBD2. The ends lost 4 bases at V and 3 bases at J; junction bases unmatched: 8. CDR3 length: 18 amino acids. Germline V gene data show CDR1 as WNHNN and CDR2 as SYGVQD (reference sequence). The CDR3 sequence is CASSGTGTSGGITDTQYF. The CDR3 region has the DNA TGCGCCAGCAGTGGGACCGGGACTAGCGGGGGGATAACAGATACGCAGTATTTT.

In this sample, this clone turned up once. The genes are TRBV29-1 and TRBJ2-7; 9 bases agree with TRBD1. This CDR3 is 12 amino acids long. Per germline, CDR1 SQVTM and CDR2 ANQGSEA. V lost 7 bases and J lost 0; bases outside the gene matches: 1. The CDR3 loop reads CSGTGASYEQYF. The CDR3 DNA is TGCAGCGGGACAGGGGCCTCCTACGAGCAGTACTTC.

The rearrangement uses TRBV30 and TRBJ2-2; D call uncertain. Trimming stripped 0 bases from V and 5 bases from J, with 7 bases between. The CDR3 covers 13 residues. Germline V gives CDR1 GTSNPN, CDR2 SVGIG (reference sequence). The CDR3 protein is CAWSVRWTGELFF. CDR3 nucleotide sequence: TGTGCCTGGAGTGTACGGTGGACCGGGGAGCTGTTTTTT. The full variable domain, completed using reference TRBV30 and TRBJ2-2, is SQTIHQWPATLVQPVGSPLSLECTVEGTSNPNLYWYRQAAGRGLQLLFYSVGIGQISSEVPQNLSASRPQDRQFILSSKKLLLSDSGFYLCAWSVRWTGELFFGEGSRLTVL.

The chain uses TRBV7-9 and TRBJ2-7; 11 bases map to TRBD1. The CDR3 consists of 15 residues. CDR1 and CDR2 (germline): SEHNR, FQNEAQ (reference sequence). V dropped 2 bases and J dropped 5; count of bases not matched to a gene: 5. The CDR3, as DNA: TGTGCCAGCAGCTTATCCAGGGACAGGGGGGACGAGCAGTACTTC. Its protein product is CASSLSRDRGDEQYF.

The rearrangement uses TRBV27 and TRBJ1-1; no clear D gene. The CDR3 covers 13 residues. Trimming removed 3 bases at V and 1 base at J, with 6 bases between. CDR1 and CDR2 from the germline V gene are MNHEY and SMNVEV (reference sequence). CDR3 protein: CASSFSGNTEAFF. DNA for the CDR3: TGTGCCAGCAGTTTTTCGGGGAACACTGAAGCTTTCTTT.

The chain recombines TRBV7-9 with TRBJ2-3; TRBD1 is a possible D gene (5 bases). Germline CDR1 is SEHNR and CDR2 is FQNEAQ (reference sequence). V lost 4 bases and J lost 10, with 9 bases in between. CDR3 length: 11 amino acids. The CDR3 protein is CASSYGAPQYF. The CDR3 bases are TGTGCCAGCAGCTATGGGGCGCCGCAGTATTTT.

This clone has only a few counts. The chain joins TRBV11-2 to TRBJ2-7; a weak D match, TRBD1 (5 bases). CDR3 length equals 13 residues. Per germline, CDR1 SGHAT and CDR2 FQNNGV. With 3 bases removed from V and 3 bases from J, the gap between germline ends came to 9 bases. CDR3 region: CASSLEDSYEQYF. The CDR3 DNA reads TGTGCCAGCAGCTTGGAAGACAGCTACGAGCAGTACTTC.

This clone has a single count. The rearrangement joins TRBV7-9 to TRBJ1-1; tentative D call: TRBD1 (5 bases). The CDR3 has 17 residues. The V end lost 5 bases, the J end lost 0 bases, and 19 bases lay between the germline ends. Germline lookup yields CDR1 SEHNR and CDR2 FQNEAQ (reference sequence). CDR3 sequence: CASSQGWTDRMNTEAFF. The CDR3 DNA follows: TGTGCCAGCAGCCAGGGCTGGACGGACCGTATGAACACTGAAGCTTTCTTT.

The V call is TRBV30, the J call TRBJ2-5; the D gene is possibly TRBD1 (7 bases). The germline gives CDR1 GTSNPN, CDR2 SVGIG (reference sequence). V lost 4 bases and J 5 bases, leaving 17 bases between the germline ends. The CDR3 contains 14 residues. The CDR3 coding sequence is TGTGCCTGGACCCAAGACAGGGCGGGGGAGACCCAGTACTTC. It translates to CAWTQDRAGETQYF.

This clone has a count of ten or more. The chain couples TRBV4-1 to TRBJ2-7, with D unresolved. The CDR3 length is 14 residues. The V and J ends lost 6 bases and 0 bases respectively, with 12 bases between them. Germline loops: CDR1 MGHRA, CDR2 YSYEKL. CDR3 sequence: CASRQRPSSYEQYF. The CDR3 DNA sequence: TGCGCCAGCAGGCAGCGACCCAGCTCCTACGAGCAGTACTTC.

The chain uses TRBV5-1 and TRBJ2-7; TRBD1 matches at 7 bases. J was trimmed by 5 bases and V by 4 bases; bases with no gene match: 3. CDR1 and CDR2 from the germline V gene are SGHRS and YFSETQ. There are 12 residues in the CDR3. CDR3 in DNA: TGCGCCAGCAGCCCTGGGACAGACGAGCAGTACTTC. This translates into CASSPGTDEQYF.

The rearrangement links TRBV5-1 to TRBJ2-7; TRBD2 matches at 9 bases. Germline V gene lookup returns CDR1 SGHRS and CDR2 YFSETQ. Unmatched junction bases numbered 10, after V lost 1 base and J lost 5 bases. The CDR3 has 16 residues. The CDR3 coding sequence is TGCGCCAGCAGCTTGCAACCGGGACTAGCTGTAAACGAGCAGTACTTC. As protein: CASSLQPGLAVNEQYF. Full variable domain (rest looked up from reference TRBV5-1 and TRBJ2-7): KAGVTQTPRYLIKTRGQQVTLSCSPISGHRSVSWYQQTPGQGLQFLFEYFSETQRNKGNFPGRFSGRQFSNSRSEMNVSTLELGDSALYLCASSLQPGLAVNEQYFGPGTRLTVT.

J is TRBJ2-1 and V is TRBV12-1; the D call of TRBD2 is as the table states it, not checked on the DNA. TRBV12-1 constitutes a pseudogene. This CDR3 spans 17 amino acids. Here the CDR3 DNA reads TGTGCCAGCAGCTTGATGGAGGCGGCTAGCTACGGGAATGAGCAGTTCTTC. Amino acids: CASSLMEAASYGNEQFF.

V and J are TRBV10-3 and TRBJ2-5, with 8 bases aligning to TRBD1. V dropped 6 bases and J dropped 4; count of bases not matched to a gene: 1. This CDR3 contains 12 residues. The germline CDR1 and CDR2 sequences are ENHRY and SYGVKD. The CDR3 region is CAIRQGGETQYF. Here the CDR3 DNA reads TGTGCCATCAGACAGGGGGGAGAGACCCAGTACTTC.

The chain employs TRBV27 and TRBJ1-2, with 10 bases that match TRBD1. The V gene end was trimmed by 8 bases and the J gene end by 4 bases; junction bases not matched to a gene: 13. Germline CDR1 reads MNHEY; CDR2 reads SMNVEV (reference sequence). This CDR3 spans 16 amino acids. CDR3 amino acids: CASGGTGASGRYGYTF. Here the CDR3 DNA reads TGTGCCAGCGGGGGGACAGGGGCTTCAGGCCGCTATGGCTACACCTTC.

This clone has only one observation. The CDR3 DNA reads TGTGCCAGCAGCTTGGCCGACAGAAACTATGGCTACACCTTC. Translation: CASSLADRNYGYTF. This chain joins TRBV5-6 and TRBJ1-2, with D maybe TRBD1 (5 bases). CDR3 length equals 14 residues. Trimming stripped 0 bases from V and 2 bases from J, with 8 bases between. Looked up from germline, CDR1 is SGHDT and CDR2 is YYEEEE.

V and J are TRBV5-4 and TRBJ2-3; 15 positions match TRBD2. This CDR3 comprises 18 residues. Germline V gene data show CDR1 as SGHNT and CDR2 as YYREEE (reference sequence). V trimming: 6 bases; J trimming: 2 bases; junction bases outside the gene matches: 10. The CDR3 DNA follows: TGTGCCAGCATCCCTAACGGACTAGCGGGAGGGTACACAGATACGCAGTATTTT. It is translated as CASIPNGLAGGYTDTQYF.